Included here is one T cell receptor (beta chain) sequence, with context. Before the COVID-19 pandemic, during about 2011-2019, CD4+ T cells were taken from unexposed donors. CDR3 length equals 18 residues. In germline, CDR1 is MDHEN, CDR2 SYDVKM. V shed 2 bases and J shed 0 bases, with 17 bases lying between them. The assay was immunoSEQ multiplex PCR, and TCRdb's table has in-frame clones only and misses some. The repertoire holds about 68,000 clones, with approximately 95% as singletons. The data belong to a study of CD4 T cells in relation to SARS-CoV-2 and coronaviruses. The clonotype was recovered from a human donor in good health. V is TRBV28 and J is TRBJ1-3; no firm D call. Sample: naive CD4+ T cells from PBMCs. As for subset: naive CD4+ T cells isolated by negative enrichment. The CDR3 region is CASSLRFLASHSGNTIYF. The CDR3 DNA reads as TGTGCCAGCAGTTTACGGTTTCTCGCCAGCCACTCTGGAAACACCATATATTTT.